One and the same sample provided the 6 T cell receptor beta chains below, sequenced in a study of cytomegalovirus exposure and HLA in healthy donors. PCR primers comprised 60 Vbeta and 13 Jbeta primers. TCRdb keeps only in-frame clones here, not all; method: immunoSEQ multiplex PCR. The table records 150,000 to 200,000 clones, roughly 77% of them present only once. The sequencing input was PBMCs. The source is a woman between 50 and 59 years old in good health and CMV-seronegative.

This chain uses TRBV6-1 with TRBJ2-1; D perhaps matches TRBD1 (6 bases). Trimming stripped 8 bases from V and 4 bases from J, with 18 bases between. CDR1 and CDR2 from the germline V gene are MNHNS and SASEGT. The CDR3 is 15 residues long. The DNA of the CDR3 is TGTGCCAGCGGAACAGCGGACAGACCGTACAATGAGCAGTTCTTC. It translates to CASGTADRPYNEQFF.

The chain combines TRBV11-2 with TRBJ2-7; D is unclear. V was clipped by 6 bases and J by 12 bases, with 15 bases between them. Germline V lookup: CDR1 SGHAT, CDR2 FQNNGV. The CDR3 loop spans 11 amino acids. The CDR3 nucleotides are TGTGCCAGCAGTTCCGGGTACTCTTGGTACTTC. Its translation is CASSSGYSWYF.

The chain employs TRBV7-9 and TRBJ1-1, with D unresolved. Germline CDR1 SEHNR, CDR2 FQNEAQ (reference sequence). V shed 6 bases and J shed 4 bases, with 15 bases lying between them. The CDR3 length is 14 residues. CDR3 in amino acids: CASRAEVSGTEAFF. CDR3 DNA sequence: TGTGCCAGCAGAGCTGAAGTCTCGGGCACTGAAGCTTTCTTT.

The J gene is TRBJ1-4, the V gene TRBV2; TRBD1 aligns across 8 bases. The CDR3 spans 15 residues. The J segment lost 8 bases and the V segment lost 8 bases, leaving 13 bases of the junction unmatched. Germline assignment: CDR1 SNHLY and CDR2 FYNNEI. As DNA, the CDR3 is TGTGCCAGCGGGGACAGGAGTCCCGGACTGGAAAAACTGTTTTTT. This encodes CASGDRSPGLEKLFF.

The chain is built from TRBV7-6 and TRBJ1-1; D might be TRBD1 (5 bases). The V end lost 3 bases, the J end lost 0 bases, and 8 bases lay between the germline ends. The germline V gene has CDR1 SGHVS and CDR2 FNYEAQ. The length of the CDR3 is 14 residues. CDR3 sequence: CASSLTAMNTEAFF. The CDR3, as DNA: TGTGCCAGCAGCTTGACAGCTATGAACACTGAAGCTTTCTTT.

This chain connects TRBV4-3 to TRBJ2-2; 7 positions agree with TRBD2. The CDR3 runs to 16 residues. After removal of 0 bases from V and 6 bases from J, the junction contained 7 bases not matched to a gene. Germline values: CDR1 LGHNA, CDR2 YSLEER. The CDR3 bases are TGCGCCAGCAGCCAAGAGGGGGTTGGGGGGGCCGGGGAGCTGTTTTTT. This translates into CASSQEGVGGAGELFF.